This TCR beta chain derives from a study of cytomegalovirus exposure and HLA in healthy donors. Repertoires were generated with immunoSEQ multiplex PCR, while TCRdb's copy carries only in-frame clones and drops some. The sample records more than 90,000 clones, roughly 92% being singletons. Germline CDR1 SNHLY, CDR2 FYNNEI. With 5 bases clipped from V and 4 bases from J, the junction kept 4 bases outside the gene matches. The CDR3 has 15 amino acids. These donors were members of the roughly 120-subject validation cohort, a group separate from the roughly 700-subject first cohort. The TCR originated in a woman aged 25-40 years in good health and CMV-seropositive. Sequenced: PBMCs. The chain uses TRBV2 and TRBJ2-3; 12 bases fit TRBD2. The CDR3 here is CASSSGLAGADTQYF. In DNA form, the CDR3 reads TGTGCCAGCAGTTCGGGACTAGCGGGTGCAGATACGCAGTATTTT.